This TCR beta chain was captured by sequencing in a study of response to subunit inactivated influenza vaccine. Findings of the study overall: Only a handful of new T cells, the authors suggested, are recruited with each seasonal influenza vaccination.

Germline assignment: CDR1 MNHEY and CDR2 SVGAGI. The CDR3 extends over 14 amino acids. V was cut by 0 bases and J by 6 bases, with 8 bases left in between. This clonotype was picked up many times. The antigen remains unidentified. TCRdb independently ran MiXCR on the RT-PCR reads; one entry per CDR3 protein. The sample contains a few hundred thousand distinct CDR3 sequences, approximately 7.8% of which appear only once. The receptor was derived from a man between 50 and 69 years old who received an inactivated influenza vaccine. The material sequenced was PBMCs from blood, taken around 25 months after vaccination. This chain links TRBV6-5 with TRBJ2-2, with a tentative D call TRBD2 (5 bases). In DNA, the CDR3 is TGTGCCAGCAGTTACTCGATCGGGGCCGGGGAGCTGTTTTTT. Encoded protein: CASSYSIGAGELFF.